The 19 T cell receptor beta chains reported below all come from one sample, sequenced in a study of blood T cell repertoires in COVID-19. TCRdb keeps only in-frame clones here, not all; method: immunoSEQ multiplex PCR. Of some 200,000 clones listed, around 82% are singletons. The sequenced sample was PBMCs or T cells enriched from blood (not recorded which). The origin of the receptors is a man between 40 and 49 years old who had recovered from COVID-19.

The V gene is TRBV28, the J gene TRBJ1-2, with D perhaps matching TRBD1 (5 bases). Germline assignment: CDR1 MDHEN and CDR2 SYDVKM. V gave up 8 bases and J gave up 8 bases, with 21 bases separating them. The CDR3 extends over 14 amino acids. Here the CDR3 reads CASFRVGAGAGYTF. Here the CDR3 DNA reads TGTGCCAGCTTCCGGGTAGGGGCCGGAGCAGGCTACACCTTC.

The CDR3 protein is CASSLFLREAADTQYF. CDR3 bases: TGTGCCAGCAGTTTATTTCTGCGGGAGGCCGCAGATACGCAGTATTTT. The V and J genes are TRBV28 and TRBJ2-3, with TRBD2 matching over 8 bases. V was clipped by 1 base and J by 4 bases; unmatched bases: 7. The germline V gene has CDR1 MDHEN and CDR2 SYDVKM. The CDR3 is made up of 16 amino acids.

This clone has a handful of counts. This sequence joins TRBV5-6 and TRBJ2-7, with 7 bases fitting TRBD2. The CDR3 has 14 amino acids. Trimming took 3 bases from V and 1 from J; bases not matched to a gene: 4. Germline V lookup: CDR1 SGHDT, CDR2 YYEEEE. The CDR3 loop is CASSSTSLSYEQYF. The CDR3, as DNA: TGTGCCAGCAGCTCGACTAGCTTATCCTACGAGCAGTACTTC.

This clone has just a few counts. The chain links TRBV2 to TRBJ2-7; a weak D match, TRBD1 (6 bases). Germline CDR1 SNHLY, CDR2 FYNNEI. This CDR3 region has 15 residues. Trimming shortened V by 6 bases and J by 0 bases, and 15 bases separated the two germline ends. This CDR3 is CASRAPGAGSYEQYF. In DNA form, the CDR3 reads TGTGCCAGCAGAGCGCCAGGGGCCGGCTCCTACGAGCAGTACTTC.

The sample holds a few counts of this clone. The chain has TRBV9 and TRBJ2-3; 7 bases line up with TRBD1. The CDR3 extends over 14 amino acids. In germline, CDR1 is SGDLS, CDR2 YYNGEE. With 4 bases clipped from V and 6 bases from J, the junction kept 8 bases outside the gene matches. CDR3 loop: CASSKRQGEDTQYF. The CDR3 DNA is TGTGCCAGCAGCAAAAGACAGGGAGAGGATACGCAGTATTTT.

This chain links TRBV10-2 with TRBJ1-2; D gene ambiguous. Trimming left V 1 base short and J 4 bases short, with 10 bases between. Germline V CDR1 and CDR2: WSHSY, SAAADI. The CDR3 loop spans 14 amino acids. The CDR3: CASSEFRAGYGYTF. Written as DNA, the CDR3 is TGCGCCAGCAGTGAGTTTCGGGCGGGCTATGGCTACACCTTC.

This chain links TRBV5-6 with TRBJ1-2; possibly TRBD1 for D (6 bases). Trimming took off 4 bases at V and 5 bases at J, with 12 bases between the two ends. Germline lookup yields CDR1 SGHDT and CDR2 YYEEEE. CDR3 size: 13 residues. The CDR3 protein is CASSEQGLYGYTF. CDR3 DNA: TGTGCCAGCAGCGAACAGGGCCTATATGGCTACACCTTC.

This clone was found a few times. The rearrangement links TRBV3-1 (or the pseudogene TRBV3-2) to TRBJ2-1; the D gene is possibly TRBD2 (5 bases). Trimming removed 1 base from V and 9 bases from J, with 13 bases in between. CDR3 length: 14 residues. In germline, CDR1 is LGHDT, CDR2 YNNKEL (reference sequence). This chain's CDR3 is CASSQVSGRIEQFF. DNA for the CDR3: TGTGCCAGCAGCCAAGTCTCGGGAAGGATTGAGCAGTTCTTC.

The chain links TRBV5-6 to TRBJ1-1; possibly TRBD1 for D (6 bases). Germline CDR1 reads SGHDT; CDR2 reads YYEEEE. CDR3 length: 15 amino acids. The germline V and J ends were trimmed by 0 bases and 1 base, with 10 bases remaining between them. CDR3 DNA sequence: TGTGCCAGCAGCTTGGGGCAGGGGAAGAACACTGAAGCTTTCTTT. It yields the protein CASSLGQGKNTEAFF. Full variable domain (remainder filled in from reference TRBV5-6 and TRBJ1-1): DAGVTQSPTHLIKTRGQQVTLRCSPKSGHDTVSWYQQALGQGPQFIFQYYEEEERQRGNFPDRFSGHQFPNYSSELNVNALLLGDSALYLCASSLGQGKNTEAFFGQGTRLTVV.

Remarks on this clone: The conserved phenylalanine or tryptophan is not found at the CDR3 terminus, so this likely reflects a read error. The DNA is omitted, as the CDR3 cannot be located on it reliably, and the CDR3 follows TCRdb's listing. The V gene is TRBV11-2, the J gene TRBJ1-3; whether TRBD1, the table's D call, matches the DNA was not checked. The CDR3 totals 13 residues, both ends included. The germline CDR1 and CDR2 sequences are SGHAT and FQNNGV. CDR3 protein: CASSLEIGTPSEV.

The chain is built from TRBV24-1 and TRBJ2-3, with D possibly being TRBD2 (5 bases). V shed 5 bases and J shed 3 bases, with 11 bases lying between them. CDR3 length: 14 amino acids. CDR1 is KGHDR and CDR2 is SFDVKD in the germline V gene. For the CDR3, the DNA is TGTGCCACCAGTGGTGGACTGACAACAGATACGCAGTATTTT. As protein: CATSGGLTTDTQYF.

The chain couples TRBV19 to TRBJ1-4; D is undetermined. V was shortened by 3 bases and J by 8 bases, with 16 bases between the two germline ends. CDR1 and CDR2 (germline): LNHDA, SQIVND (reference sequence). The length of the CDR3 is 15 residues. The CDR3 DNA reads TGTGCCAGTAGTATCCCCGCATCGGGTGAGGAAAAACTGTTTTTT. It specifies CASSIPASGEEKLFF.

The rearrangement uses TRBV4-2 and TRBJ1-1, with D possibly TRBD1 on 5 matching bases. CDR3 length: 16 residues. Germline V lookup: CDR1 LGHNA, CDR2 YNFKEQ. V was clipped by 6 bases and J by 1 base, with 18 bases between them. The CDR3 region is CASRPGGVGTNTEAFF. In DNA form, the CDR3 reads TGTGCCAGCAGACCGGGGGGGGTCGGTACGAACACTGAAGCTTTCTTT.

CDR3 sequence (DNA): TGTGCCAGCAGCTTAGCGGTGGAGCGGGAGGGCGGCAATGAGCAGTTCTTC. Translation: CASSLAVEREGGNEQFF. The rearrangement joins TRBV7-8 to TRBJ2-1; 10 bases map to TRBD2. Trimming cost V 0 bases and J 6 bases; bases outside gene matches: 8. The CDR3 consists of 17 residues. Germline loops: CDR1 SGHVS, CDR2 FQNEAQ.

The chain joins TRBV7-3 to TRBJ2-1, with TRBD2 matching over 8 bases. J lost 0 bases, V lost 8 bases, and 9 bases had no gene match. The CDR3 is 16 amino acids. CDR1 is SGHTA and CDR2 is FQGTGA in the germline V gene. Written as DNA, the CDR3 is TGTGCCAGCGCTGCTAGCGGGTTGGGCTCCTACAATGAGCAGTTCTTC. Amino acids: CASAASGLGSYNEQFF.

CDR3 coding DNA: TGTGCCAGTAGTTTGGGTCCGGGTGAAAAACTGTTTTTT. Its protein is CASSLGPGEKLFF. V is TRBV19 and J is TRBJ1-4; D not resolved. There are 13 residues in the CDR3. CDR1 and CDR2 (germline): LNHDA, SQIVND (reference sequence). V lost 5 bases and J lost 7, with 11 bases in between.

This chain links TRBV2 with TRBJ1-3; 9 positions match TRBD1. The CDR3 has 14 amino acids. CDR1 SNHLY and CDR2 FYNNEI come from the germline V gene. Trimming at V came to 2 bases and at J to 7 bases, leaving 3 bases not matched to a gene. The CDR3 spells CASSEQGQGNTIYF. The CDR3 DNA is TGTGCCAGCAGTGAACAGGGACAGGGTAACACCATATATTTT.

The CDR3 loop is CASLDRVGEAFF. CDR3 sequence (DNA): TGTGCCTCCTTGGACAGGGTAGGTGAAGCTTTCTTT. V and J are TRBV6-5 and TRBJ1-1; 8 bases are shared with TRBD1. V shed 11 bases, J shed 7 bases, and the junction held 9 bases outside the gene matches. The CDR3 spans 12 residues. Germline loops: CDR1 MNHEY, CDR2 SVGAGI.

Concerning this clone itself: At one end the junction does not follow the germline gene, possibly because of a read error. This rearrangement joins TRBV2 to TRBJ1-5, with 10 bases aligning to TRBD1. Germline loops: CDR1 SNHLY, CDR2 FYNNEI. The CDR3 extends over 12 amino acids. The CDR3 protein is CASSDLGQGGVF. The CDR3 coding sequence is TGTGCCAGCAGTGACCTTGGACAGGGGGGGGTGTTT.